The 32 T cell receptor beta chains below come from one sample, sequenced in a study of cytomegalovirus exposure and HLA in healthy donors. Use of 60 Vbeta and 13 Jbeta primers characterized the PCR. Some clones are missing from TCRdb's copy, which holds only in-frame ones; the method was immunoSEQ multiplex PCR. This repertoire shows 130,000 or so clones, 77% found once; its top ten account for roughly 5.2%. Specimen: PBMCs. Source of these receptors: a young man in good health and CMV-seropositive.

This clone was counted a few times. In DNA, the CDR3 is TGTGCCAGCAGCCAGGGCCATGGCTACACCTTC. This codes for CASSQGHGYTF. The chain is built from TRBV6-5 and TRBJ1-2; perhaps TRBD1 as D (5 bases). The CDR3 loop spans 11 amino acids. CDR1 is MNHEY, CDR2 SVGAGI, per germline. Trimming left V 6 bases short and J 6 bases short, with 8 bases between.

The chain joins TRBV7-9 to TRBJ2-1; D remains ambiguous. Deletions cut 6 bases from V and 8 bases from J, with 14 bases between. This CDR3 spans 13 amino acids. The germline V gene encodes CDR1 SEHNR and CDR2 FQNEAQ (reference sequence). CDR3 DNA sequence: TGTGCCAGCAGTCCGATTAGCACTCATGAGCAGTTCTTC. Protein product: CASSPISTHEQFF.

This sequence joins TRBV6-6 and TRBJ2-3; D possibly corresponds to TRBD2 (6 bases). Trimming left V 2 bases short and J 3 bases short, with 12 bases between. CDR1 and CDR2 (germline): MNHNY, SVGAGI (reference sequence). This CDR3 contains 15 residues. CDR3 coding DNA: TGTGCCAGCAGTTACAGGGCGACTAGGACAGATACGCAGTATTTT. This sequence encodes CASSYRATRTDTQYF.

The rearrangement uses TRBV13 and TRBJ1-6; no definite D call. CDR1 and CDR2 from the germline V gene are PRHDT and FYEKMQ (reference sequence). V shed 7 bases and J shed 8 bases, with 15 bases lying between them. This CDR3 is built from 14 residues. CDR3 nucleotides: TGTGCCAGCACCTCGGGAGAAGTTTATTCACCCCTCCACTTT. Translation gives CASTSGEVYSPLHF.

This clone appeared a few times. The gene calls are TRBV7-9 and TRBJ1-1, with a possible D match to TRBD1 (6 bases). The CDR3 loop spans 18 amino acids. The V gene's germline CDR1 is SEHNR and CDR2 FQNEAQ (reference sequence). Deletions cut 6 bases from V and 5 bases from J, with 28 bases between. The CDR3 DNA follows: TGTGCCAGCAGGACCTCCAACAGGGCCCTAAAGTCCGGAACTGAAGCTTTCTTT. As protein: CASRTSNRALKSGTEAFF.

Concerning this clone itself: Other DNA variants within this sample encode the same CDR3. The rearrangement uses TRBV6-5 and TRBJ1-1; a weak D match, TRBD1 (6 bases). The germline CDR1 and CDR2 sequences are MNHEY and SVGAGI. The CDR3 extends over 15 amino acids. V was pared by 0 bases and J by 2 bases, with 10 bases between. CDR3 coding DNA: TGTGCCAGCAGTTACTCGGGGACAACAAACACTGAAGCTTTCTTT. Protein: CASSYSGTTNTEAFF.

The genes are TRBV5-8 and TRBJ1-5; 7 bases are shared with TRBD1. CDR1 and CDR2 (germline): SGHTS, YDEGEE. V gave up 5 bases and J gave up 6 bases; unmatched junction bases: 8. This CDR3 comprises 14 residues. The DNA of the CDR3 is TGTGCCAGCAGGCGGAGGGGGCTGGTTCAGCCCCAGCATTTT. This gives the protein CASRRRGLVQPQHF.

The chain employs TRBV5-1 and TRBJ2-2; 9 nucleotides line up with TRBD1. The J segment lost 4 bases and the V segment lost 4 bases, leaving 8 bases of the junction unmatched. CDR3 size: 16 residues. Germline assignment: CDR1 SGHRS and CDR2 YFSETQ. CDR3 nucleotide sequence: TGCGCCAGCAGCCACGGACAGGGGTTTACCACCGGGGAGCTGTTTTTT. Amino acids: CASSHGQGFTTGELFF.

This chain links TRBV27 with TRBJ1-1; a weak D match, TRBD1 (6 bases). This CDR3 has 14 residues. Trimming removed 6 bases from V and 1 base from J, with 12 bases in between. The germline gives CDR1 MNHEY, CDR2 SMNVEV (reference sequence). The CDR3 DNA is TGTGCCAGCAGGAACAGGGATTCGAACACTGAAGCTTTCTTT. It specifies CASRNRDSNTEAFF.

The chain has TRBV21-1 and TRBJ1-2; TRBD1 reflects the table's D call only, with no check against the DNA. TRBV21-1 is marked as a pseudogene. The CDR3 runs 16 residues. The CDR3 DNA reads TGTGCCAGCAGCCAAGACATCGGCAGGGCGAGCAATGGCTACACCTTC. It is translated as CASSQDIGRASNGYTF.

This chain joins TRBV4-1 and TRBJ2-7, with TRBD1 as a possible D gene (6 bases). CDR1 is MGHRA, CDR2 YSYEKL, per germline. V lost 3 bases to trimming and J lost 0 bases, with 9 bases between them. The CDR3 runs 14 residues. CDR3 coding DNA: TGCGCCAGCAGCCACAGACAGGACTCCTACGAGCAGTACTTC. Translated: CASSHRQDSYEQYF.

This sequence joins TRBV7-9 and TRBJ2-1; 9 bases are shared with TRBD2. This CDR3 has 15 residues. V was clipped by 6 bases and J by 7 bases; unmatched bases: 10. Germline V gives CDR1 SEHNR, CDR2 FQNEAQ (reference sequence). The CDR3 region is CASRSTSGLGNEQFF. CDR3 bases: TGTGCCAGCAGGTCTACTAGCGGGTTGGGGAATGAGCAGTTCTTC. The full variable domain, rest sourced from reference TRBV7-9 and TRBJ2-1, is DTGVSQNPRHKITKRGQNVTFRCDPISEHNRLYWYRQTLGQGPEFLTYFQNEAQLEKSRLLSDRFSAERPKGSFSTLEIQRTEQGDSAMYLCASRSTSGLGNEQFFGPGTRLTVL.

The chain couples TRBV19 to TRBJ2-1; TRBD1 matches 9 bases. Germline CDR1 LNHDA, CDR2 SQIVND (reference sequence). This CDR3 is built from 15 residues. V lost 5 bases, J lost 8 bases, and 10 bases stayed unmatched. The CDR3 bases are TGTGCCAGTAGTGATACAGGGGGCGCGATCTATGAGCAGTTCTTC. This sequence encodes CASSDTGGAIYEQFF.

This clone has just a few counts. This rearrangement joins TRBV7-8 to TRBJ2-1; the match to TRBD2 covers 11 bases. The V segment lost 4 bases and the J segment 5 bases; nucleotides outside the gene matches: 4. Per germline, CDR1 SGHVS and CDR2 FQNEAQ. The CDR3 runs 15 residues. DNA for the CDR3: TGTGCCAGCAGCTCGCTAGCGGGAGGTCACAATGAGCAGTTCTTC. It yields the protein CASSSLAGGHNEQFF.

The chain uses TRBV5-1 and TRBJ1-3; no reliable D call. CDR1 is SGHRS, CDR2 YFSETQ, per germline. CDR3 length: 14 residues. The V end was cut by 3 bases, the J end by 2 bases, with 9 bases between. This CDR3 is CASSSTATGNTIYF. DNA of the CDR3: TGCGCCAGCAGCTCTACAGCCACTGGAAACACCATATATTTT.

V usage is TRBV27 and J usage is TRBJ2-2, with unresolved D. Germline V gives CDR1 MNHEY, CDR2 SMNVEV (reference sequence). The CDR3 has 13 amino acids. Trimming stripped 5 bases from V and 1 base from J, with 5 bases between. DNA for the CDR3: TGTGCCAGCAGTCCTTGGAACACCGGGGAGCTGTTTTTT. It is translated as CASSPWNTGELFF.

The V call is TRBV5-4, the J call TRBJ2-3, with TRBD2 matching 11 bases. This CDR3 has 15 amino acids. The V and J ends lost 4 bases and 3 bases, in that order; junction bases with no gene match: 4. Germline lookup yields CDR1 SGHNT and CDR2 YYREEE (reference sequence). In DNA form, the CDR3 reads TGTGCCAGCAGCCCGACTAGCGGGACTACAGATACGCAGTATTTT. As protein: CASSPTSGTTDTQYF.

This clone has more than one count but fewer than ten. The chain carries TRBV7-9 and TRBJ2-7; 7 bases agree with TRBD2. V lost 5 bases, J lost 4 bases, and 5 bases stayed unmatched. This CDR3 region has 13 residues. Germline-derived CDR1 and CDR2 are SEHNR and FQNEAQ (reference sequence). The CDR3 DNA reads as TGTGCCAGCAGCGCCGGGAGGCCATACGAGCAGTACTTC. Translating it yields CASSAGRPYEQYF.

This clone has just one count. This CDR3 reads CASSVNRDRGVNTIYF. DNA for the CDR3: TGTGCCAGCAGCGTAAACCGGGACAGGGGGGTGAACACCATATATTTT. The chain carries TRBV5-4 and TRBJ1-3; TRBD1 aligns across 11 bases. From germline, CDR1 is SGHNT and CDR2 YYREEE (reference sequence). V trimming: 4 bases; J trimming: 7 bases; junction bases outside the gene matches: 10. CDR3 length: 16 residues.

The chain joins TRBV7-2 to TRBJ1-1; no reliable D call. The V gene lost 5 bases and the J gene lost 1 base, with 8 bases spanning the gap. Germline-derived CDR1 and CDR2 are SGHTA and FQGNSA. This CDR3 is 13 amino acids long. The CDR3 loop reads CASSPNRNTEAFF. The CDR3 DNA sequence: TGTGCCAGCAGCCCTAACAGGAACACTGAAGCTTTCTTT.

This sequence joins TRBV9 and TRBJ2-1; 7 bases are shared with TRBD2. Germline trimming cut 2 bases from V and 2 bases from J; bases unmatched to any gene: 1. The germline CDR1 and CDR2 sequences are SGDLS and YYNGEE. This CDR3 has 14 amino acids. CDR3 nucleotide sequence: TGTGCCAGCAGCGTCACTAGCGCCTACAATGAGCAGTTCTTC. Residues: CASSVTSAYNEQFF.

This chain uses TRBV5-1 with TRBJ2-5; 13 bases agree with TRBD2. Trimming cost V 3 bases and J 5 bases; bases outside gene matches: 7. Germline V gives CDR1 SGHRS, CDR2 YFSETQ. The CDR3 consists of 16 residues. CDR3 protein: CASSSLLAGGGETQYF. Written as DNA, the CDR3 is TGCGCCAGCAGCTCCCTACTAGCGGGAGGGGGGGAGACCCAGTACTTC.

The V and J genes are TRBV4-2 and TRBJ1-1; the match to TRBD1 covers 11 bases. The CDR3 sequence is 16 residues long. The V segment lost 4 bases and the J segment 1 base; nucleotides outside the gene matches: 5. CDR1 and CDR2 (germline): LGHNA, YNFKEQ. Here the CDR3 DNA reads TGTGCCAGCAGCCCCGGACAGGGGGCCGGGAACACTGAAGCTTTCTTT. Translated: CASSPGQGAGNTEAFF.

This clone came up a few times. This sequence joins TRBV6-1 and TRBJ1-5; 11 bases are shared with TRBD1. Trimming took 4 bases from V and 0 from J; bases not matched to a gene: 8. Germline CDR1 and CDR2: MNHNS and SASEGT. This CDR3 is built from 18 residues. The CDR3 loop reads CASSAPWTGGNSNQPQHF. The DNA of the CDR3 is TGTGCCAGCAGTGCCCCGTGGACAGGGGGCAATAGCAATCAGCCCCAGCATTTT.

This clone was seen once. The chain joins TRBV5-1 to TRBJ1-1; perhaps TRBD1 as D (6 bases). The V gene's germline CDR1 is SGHRS and CDR2 YFSETQ. Between the trimmed V and J ends, which lost 4 bases and 0 bases, there was a span of 10 bases. The CDR3 is made up of 14 amino acids. The DNA for the CDR3 is TGCGCCAGCAGCCAGGACAGTATGAACACTGAAGCTTTCTTT. Protein: CASSQDSMNTEAFF.

The genes are TRBV7-9 and TRBJ2-4, with 7 bases matching TRBD2. The CDR3 contains 16 residues. V dropped 2 bases and J dropped 3; count of bases not matched to a gene: 7. Germline CDR1 SEHNR, CDR2 FQNEAQ (reference sequence). The CDR3 is CASSLRGGRSKNIQYF. CDR3 in DNA: TGTGCCAGCAGCTTACGGGGCGGGAGAAGCAAAAACATTCAGTACTTC.

CDR3 DNA sequence: TGTGCCAGCAGTGCGCCTGGACAGGGCAACTATGGCTACACCTTC. Encoded protein: CASSAPGQGNYGYTF. The chain is built from TRBV6-1 and TRBJ1-2; 8 positions agree with TRBD1. Per the germline V gene, CDR1 is MNHNS and CDR2 is SASEGT. The length of the CDR3 is 15 residues. Unmatched junction bases numbered 6, after V lost 4 bases and J lost 2 bases.

The chain combines TRBV2 with TRBJ2-1, with 10 bases that match TRBD2. This CDR3 is built from 15 residues. Germline V gives CDR1 SNHLY, CDR2 FYNNEI. Trimming cost V 5 bases and J 7 bases; bases outside gene matches: 8. The CDR3 loop reads CASSQRGGIENEQFF. The CDR3 DNA is TGTGCCAGCAGTCAGCGGGGGGGTATAGAAAATGAGCAGTTCTTC.

This chain links TRBV29-1 with TRBJ2-3; 7 bases align to TRBD2. The CDR3 contains 15 residues. With V trimmed by 3 bases and J by 1 base, 7 bases remained unmatched. CDR1 and CDR2 from the germline V gene are SQVTM and ANQGSEA. CDR3 protein: CSVDGGRTGTDTQYF. In DNA form, the CDR3 reads TGCAGCGTTGACGGGGGGAGGACGGGCACAGATACGCAGTATTTT.

The chain's CDR3 is CASSGGGTSLEQYF. The CDR3 coding sequence is TGTGCCAGCAGTGGGGGAGGGACTTCACTCGAGCAGTACTTC. This chain uses TRBV28 with TRBJ2-7, with 7 bases matching TRBD2. The trim removed 5 bases at V and 6 bases at J, leaving 10 bases unmatched. This CDR3 spans 14 amino acids. Germline V lookup: CDR1 MDHEN, CDR2 SYDVKM.

CDR3 residues: CASSLGTGTGKLFF. The DNA for the CDR3 is TGTGCCAGCAGCTTAGGGACAGGGACCGGAAAACTGTTTTTT. The V call is TRBV13, the J call TRBJ1-4, with 7 nucleotides matching TRBD1. The CDR3 covers 14 residues. The V gene end was trimmed by 0 bases and the J gene end by 10 bases; junction bases not matched to a gene: 5. Germline lookup yields CDR1 PRHDT and CDR2 FYEKMQ (reference sequence).

The V call is TRBV19, the J call TRBJ2-2, with D perhaps matching TRBD1 (6 bases). Germline CDR1 and CDR2: LNHDA and SQIVND (reference sequence). Trimming pared 10 bases from V and 7 bases from J, leaving 16 bases between. This CDR3 has 13 amino acids. This CDR3 is CAISTGSIGELFF. The CDR3, as DNA: TGTGCCATTAGCACAGGGTCCATCGGGGAGCTGTTTTTT.